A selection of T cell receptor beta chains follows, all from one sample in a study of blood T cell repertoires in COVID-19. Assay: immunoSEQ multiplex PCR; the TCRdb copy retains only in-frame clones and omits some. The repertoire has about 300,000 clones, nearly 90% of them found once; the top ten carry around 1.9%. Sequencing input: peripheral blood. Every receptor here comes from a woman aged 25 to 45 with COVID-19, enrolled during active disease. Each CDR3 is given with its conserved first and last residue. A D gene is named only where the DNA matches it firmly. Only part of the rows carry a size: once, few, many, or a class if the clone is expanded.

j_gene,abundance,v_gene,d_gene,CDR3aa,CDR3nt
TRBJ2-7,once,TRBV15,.,CATSGGSTGTFEQYF,TGTGCCACCAGCGGCGGCTCCACAGGCACCTTCGAGCAGTACTTC
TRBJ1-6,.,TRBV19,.,CASSILLTDKPYLHHF,TGTGCCAGTAGTATCCTCCTAACGGACAAGCCCTACCTGCACCACTTT
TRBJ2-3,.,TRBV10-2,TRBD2,CASGPSSGVDTQYF,TGCGCCAGCGGCCCCTCTAGCGGGGTAGATACGCAGTATTTT
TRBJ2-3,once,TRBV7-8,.,CASSLDLLSRGTDTQYF,TGTGCCAGCAGCTTAGATTTACTTAGTAGAGGCACAGATACGCAGTATTTT
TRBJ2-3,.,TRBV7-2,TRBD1,CASTWTGGPDTQYF,TGTGCCAGCACCTGGACAGGGGGCCCAGATACGCAGTATTTT
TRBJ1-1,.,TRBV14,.,CASSQVQGNTEAFF,TGTGCCAGCAGCCAAGTTCAGGGAAACACTGAAGCTTTCTTT
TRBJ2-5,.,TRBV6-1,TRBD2,CASSEVGTNSKTQYF,TGTGCCAGCAGTGAAGTAGGGACTAACTCAAAGACCCAGTACTTC
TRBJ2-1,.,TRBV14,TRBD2,CASSRRLAGGDEQFF,TGTGCCAGCAGCCGACGACTAGCGGGGGGTGATGAGCAGTTCTTC
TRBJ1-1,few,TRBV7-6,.,CASSLVLGVINTEAFF,TGTGCCAGCAGCTTAGTATTAGGGGTAATAAACACTGAAGCTTTCTTT
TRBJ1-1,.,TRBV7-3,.,CASRLGVNTEAFF,TGTGCCAGCAGGCTCGGAGTGAACACTGAAGCTTTCTTT
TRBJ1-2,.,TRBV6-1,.,CASSEWTPSYGYTF,TGTGCCAGCAGTGAGTGGACACCGTCCTATGGCTACACCTTC
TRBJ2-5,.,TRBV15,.,CATSPRGQRETQYF,TGTGCCACCAGCCCCAGGGGCCAAAGAGAGACCCAGTACTTC
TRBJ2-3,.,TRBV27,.,CASSPKIRDTQYF,TGTGCCAGCAGTCCCAAAATCAGGGATACGCAGTATTTT
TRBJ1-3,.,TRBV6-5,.,CASQGTPGNTIYF,TGTGCCAGCCAGGGAACACCTGGAAACACCATATATTTT
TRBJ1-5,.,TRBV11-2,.,CASSLVGGQGQPQHF,TGTGCCAGCAGCTTGGTAGGGGGTCAGGGGCAGCCCCAGCATTTT
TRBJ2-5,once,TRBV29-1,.,CSAATGRVEETQYF,TGCAGCGCCGCAACAGGGAGGGTAGAAGAGACCCAGTACTTC
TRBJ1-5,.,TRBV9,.,CASSPAGGRNQPQHF,TGTGCCAGCAGCCCAGCAGGAGGTCGGAATCAGCCCCAGCATTTT
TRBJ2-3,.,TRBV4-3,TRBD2,CASSQALAGVTDTQYF,TGCGCCAGCAGCCAAGCTCTAGCGGGGGTCACAGATACGCAGTATTTT
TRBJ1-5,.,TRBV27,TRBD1,CASSLSDRGNQPQHF,TGTGCCAGCAGTTTATCGGACAGGGGTAATCAGCCCCAGCATTTT
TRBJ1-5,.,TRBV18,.,CASSPAENQPQHF,TGTGCCAGCTCACCTGCAGAAAATCAGCCCCAGCATTTT
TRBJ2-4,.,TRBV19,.,CASSIGGIQYF,TGTGCCAGTAGTATTGGAGGCATTCAGTACTTC
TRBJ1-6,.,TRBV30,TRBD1,CAWSVTSGQGNSPLHF,TGTGCCTGGAGTGTAACGTCGGGACAGGGGAATTCACCCCTCCACTTT
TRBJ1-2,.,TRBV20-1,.,CSARRGYTF,TGCAGTGCTAGGAGGGGCTACACCTTC
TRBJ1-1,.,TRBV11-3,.,CASSLVVILIFNTEAFF,TGTGCCAGCAGCTTAGTAGTCATTCTAATTTTTAACACTGAAGCTTTCTTT
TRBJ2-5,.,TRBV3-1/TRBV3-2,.,CASSRGGGPDQETQYF,TGTGCCAGCAGCCGAGGGGGGGGGCCTGACCAAGAGACCCAGTACTTC
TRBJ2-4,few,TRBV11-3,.,CASSLAHRSIQYF,TGTGCCAGCAGCTTAGCCCACAGGTCCATTCAGTACTTC
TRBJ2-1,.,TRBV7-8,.,CASSLRDNEQFF,TGTGCCAGCAGCTTACGAGACAATGAGCAGTTCTTC
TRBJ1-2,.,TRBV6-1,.,CASSEALFKRDGYTF,TGTGCCAGCAGTGAAGCGCTTTTCAAGAGGGATGGCTACACCTTC
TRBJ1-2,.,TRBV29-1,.,CSVPRGNGYTF,TGCAGCGTTCCCAGGGGAAATGGCTACACCTTC
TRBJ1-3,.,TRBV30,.,CAWSVQVGRISGNTIYF,TGTGCCTGGAGTGTACAGGTTGGCCGGATCTCTGGAAACACCATATATTTT
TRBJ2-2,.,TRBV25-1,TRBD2,CASSAPGLVTGELFF,TGTGCCAGCAGTGCCCCGGGACTAGTCACCGGGGAGCTGTTTTTT
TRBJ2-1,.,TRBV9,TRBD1,CASSAGLGQGALNEQFF,TGTGCCAGCAGCGCAGGGCTGGGACAGGGGGCCCTTAATGAGCAGTTCTTC
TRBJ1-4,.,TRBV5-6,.,CASSLLGTTTNEKLFF,TGTGCCAGCAGCTTACTAGGGACAACAACTAATGAAAAACTGTTTTTT
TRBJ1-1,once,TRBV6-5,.,CASSSQRENTEAFF,TGTGCCAGCTCCTCCCAGCGGGAGAACACTGAAGCTTTCTTT
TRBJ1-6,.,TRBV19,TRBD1,CASSAQTGNNSPLHF,TGTGCCAGTAGTGCCCAGACAGGGAATAACTCACCCCTCCACTTT
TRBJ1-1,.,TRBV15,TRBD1,CATSRGTGGDTEAFF,TGTGCCACCAGCAGAGGGACAGGGGGAGACACTGAAGCTTTCTTT
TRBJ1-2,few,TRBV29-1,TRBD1,CSVHDRGGGYTF,TGCAGCGTCCACGACAGGGGTGGGGGCTACACCTTC
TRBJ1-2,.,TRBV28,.,CASSYRYGYTF,TGTGCCAGCAGCTATCGTTATGGCTACACCTTC
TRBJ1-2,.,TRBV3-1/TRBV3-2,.,CASSQFRQAYGYTF,TGTGCCAGCAGCCAATTCAGGCAGGCCTATGGCTACACCTTC
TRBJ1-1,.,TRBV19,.,CASSDTMNTEAFF,TGTGCCAGTAGTGACACGATGAACACTGAAGCTTTCTTT
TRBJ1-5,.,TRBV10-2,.,CASSESRTFQPQHF,TGCGCCAGCAGTGAGTCCCGGACTTTTCAGCCCCAGCATTTT
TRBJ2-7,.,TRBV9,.,CASSPAGFPYEQYF,TGTGCCAGCAGCCCCGCAGGGTTCCCCTACGAGCAGTACTTC
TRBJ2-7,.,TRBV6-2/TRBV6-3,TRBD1,CASSYPTGGSYEQYF,TGTGCCAGCAGTTACCCGACAGGGGGCTCCTACGAGCAGTACTTC
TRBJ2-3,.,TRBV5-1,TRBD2,CASSLVAGGTTDTQYF,TGCGCCAGCAGCTTGGTGGCCGGGGGGACCACAGATACGCAGTATTTT